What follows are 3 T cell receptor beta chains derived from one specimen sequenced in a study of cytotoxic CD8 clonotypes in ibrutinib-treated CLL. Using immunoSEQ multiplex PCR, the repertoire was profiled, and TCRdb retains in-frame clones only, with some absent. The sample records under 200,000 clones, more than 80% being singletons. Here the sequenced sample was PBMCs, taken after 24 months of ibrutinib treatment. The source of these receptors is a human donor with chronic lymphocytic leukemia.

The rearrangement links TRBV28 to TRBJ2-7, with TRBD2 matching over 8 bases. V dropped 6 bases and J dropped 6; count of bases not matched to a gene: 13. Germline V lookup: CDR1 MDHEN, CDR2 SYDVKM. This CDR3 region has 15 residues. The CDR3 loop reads CASRASGGSGSEQYF. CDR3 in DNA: TGTGCCAGCAGGGCAAGTGGCGGGAGCGGGAGCGAGCAGTACTTC.

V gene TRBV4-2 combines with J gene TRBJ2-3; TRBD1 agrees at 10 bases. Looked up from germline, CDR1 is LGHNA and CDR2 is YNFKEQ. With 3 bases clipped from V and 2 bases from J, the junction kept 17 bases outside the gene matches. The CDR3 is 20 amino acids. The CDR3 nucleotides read TGTGCCAGCAGCCAGACGGGGACAGGGGCGGGAACAAGGCCCACAGATACGCAGTATTTT. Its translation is CASSQTGTGAGTRPTDTQYF.

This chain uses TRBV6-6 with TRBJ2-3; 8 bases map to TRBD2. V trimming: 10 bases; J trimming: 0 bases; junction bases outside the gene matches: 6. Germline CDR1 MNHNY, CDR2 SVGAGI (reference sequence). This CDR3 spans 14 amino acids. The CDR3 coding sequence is TGTGCCACCCTCTTAGCGGGGAGCACAGATACGCAGTATTTT. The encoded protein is CATLLAGSTDTQYF.